These 30 T cell receptor beta chains share one sample of origin, sequenced in a study of cytomegalovirus exposure and HLA in healthy donors. PCR involved 60 Vbeta and 13 Jbeta primers. The repertoire was sequenced with immunoSEQ multiplex PCR; TCRdb's copy has only in-frame clones and lacks some. The sample holds 150,000 to 160,000 clones, roughly 80% seen once. Material for sequencing was PBMCs. These TCRs come from a man aged 30 to 45 in good health and CMV-seropositive.

The chain is built from TRBV12-5 and TRBJ2-3; unclear D gene. Germline V CDR1 and CDR2: LGHNT, FRNRAP. The CDR3 is 16 residues long. Trimming shortened V by 0 bases and J by 1 base, and 11 bases separated the two germline ends. In DNA, the CDR3 is TGTGCTAGTGGTTTGGTATCCGGGTCTCGCACAGATACGCAGTATTTT. Its protein product is CASGLVSGSRTDTQYF. Complete variable domain (other parts from reference TRBV12-5 and TRBJ2-3): DARVTQTPRHKVTEMGQEVTMRCQPILGHNTVFWYRQTMMQGLELLAYFRNRAPLDDSGMPKDRFSAEMPDATLATLKIQPSEPRDSAVYFCASGLVSGSRTDTQYFGPGTRLTVL.

The J gene is TRBJ2-2, the V gene TRBV18; maybe TRBD2 (5 bases). Trimming shortened V by 3 bases and J by 8 bases, and 13 bases separated the two germline ends. Per the germline V gene, CDR1 is KGHSH and CDR2 is LQKENI. The CDR3 length is 14 residues. The CDR3 protein is CASSPMEESGELFF. CDR3 DNA: TGTGCCAGCTCACCCATGGAGGAATCGGGGGAGCTGTTTTTT.

The chain recombines TRBV5-1 with TRBJ2-7; 9 nucleotides agree with TRBD2. Germline CDR1 reads SGHRS; CDR2 reads YFSETQ. J gave up 6 bases and V 4 bases, and 14 bases lay outside the gene matches. This CDR3 is 16 amino acids long. This chain's CDR3 is CASSPGTAGTSREQYF. CDR3 DNA: TGCGCCAGCAGCCCGGGGACGGCCGGGACTAGCCGCGAGCAGTACTTC.

This clone was recorded once. The CDR3 nucleotides read TGTGCCAGCAGCTTTTCTAGCGGGGGTGCGCAGTATTTT. Its translation: CASSFSSGGAQYF. The J gene is TRBJ2-3, the V gene TRBV7-9, with TRBD2 matching 10 bases. The CDR3 has 13 residues. With V trimmed by 3 bases and J by 10 bases, 4 bases remained unmatched. Germline values: CDR1 SEHNR, CDR2 FQNEAQ (reference sequence).

About this clone itself: Mismatch with germline at one junction end may stem from a read error. The rearrangement uses TRBV19 and TRBJ2-7; 7 nucleotides line up with TRBD1. Germline V gene sequence: CDR1 LNHDA, CDR2 SQIVND (reference sequence). The CDR3 loop spans 11 amino acids. CDR3 loop: CASSVDRVQYF. DNA for the CDR3: TGTGCCAGTAGTGTAGACAGGGTTCAGTACTTC.

This clone was seen a few times. This chain links TRBV18 with TRBJ2-7, with D perhaps TRBD2 (5 bases). Trimming removed 4 bases from V and 6 bases from J, with 19 bases in between. CDR1 and CDR2 (germline): KGHSH, LQKENI. The CDR3 covers 15 residues. The CDR3 loop is CASSQLGPDGSEQYF. The CDR3 coding sequence is TGTGCCAGCTCACAACTTGGACCTGATGGGAGCGAGCAGTACTTC.

This clone has only a few counts. This chain connects TRBV18 to TRBJ2-7; D uncertain. Germline lookup yields CDR1 KGHSH and CDR2 LQKENI. Trimming pared 2 bases from V and 2 bases from J, leaving 16 bases between. This CDR3 region has 16 residues. In nucleotides, the CDR3 is TGTGCCAGCTCACCAGTGGGCTTGGGCAGAACCTACGAGCAGTACTTC. Translated, it gives CASSPVGLGRTYEQYF.

CDR3 bases: TGTGCCAGCAGTGGGGGCGGGAGGTTCGAGCAGTACTTC. Translating gives CASSGGGRFEQYF. The chain combines TRBV2 with TRBJ2-7; TRBD2 matches at 8 bases. V dropped 4 bases and J dropped 6; count of bases not matched to a gene: 5. Germline assignment: CDR1 SNHLY and CDR2 FYNNEI. CDR3 length: 13 residues.

The rearrangement uses TRBV6-1 and TRBJ2-1; TRBD1 matches 7 bases. V trimming: 5 bases; J trimming: 3 bases; junction bases outside the gene matches: 4. The V gene's germline CDR1 is MNHNS and CDR2 SASEGT. CDR3 size: 14 residues. DNA for the CDR3: TGTGCCAGCAGTCGGCAGGGGGTCTACAATGAGCAGTTCTTC. Its protein is CASSRQGVYNEQFF.

The chain links TRBV28 to TRBJ1-2, with D possibly being TRBD1 (5 bases). The CDR3 consists of 13 residues. V lost 3 bases and J lost 5, with 10 bases in between. CDR1 and CDR2 from the germline V gene are MDHEN and SYDVKM. CDR3 DNA: TGTGCCAGCAGTTTCCCAGGGACTTATGGCTACACCTTC. Amino acid sequence: CASSFPGTYGYTF.

This clone was counted a single time. The chain links TRBV4-3 to TRBJ2-1; D is ambiguous. V lost 0 bases, J lost 2 bases, and 8 bases lay in between. CDR3 size: 15 residues. CDR1 LGHNA and CDR2 YSLEER come from the germline V gene. CDR3 in DNA: TGCGCCAGCAGCCAAGATCGCGGCCCCTACAATGAGCAGTTCTTC. Translated: CASSQDRGPYNEQFF.

This chain connects TRBV5-6 to TRBJ1-1; D is undetermined. CDR3 length: 12 residues. V was trimmed by 2 bases and J by 3 bases, leaving 5 bases between them. Germline V gene lookup returns CDR1 SGHDT and CDR2 YYEEEE. The CDR3 protein is CASSLSDTEAFF. CDR3 sequence (DNA): TGTGCCAGCAGCTTATCCGACACTGAAGCTTTCTTT.

This sequence joins TRBV10-3 and TRBJ2-3, with TRBD2 matching over 10 bases. Per germline, CDR1 ENHRY and CDR2 SYGVKD. This CDR3 is built from 14 residues. V lost 5 bases and J lost 4; bases outside the gene matches: 3. CDR3: CAISLAGVSDTQYF. The CDR3 nucleotides read TGTGCCATCAGTCTAGCGGGAGTATCAGATACGCAGTATTTT.

J is TRBJ1-2 and V is TRBV11-1, with D perhaps TRBD1 (5 bases). Trimming took 3 bases from V and 0 from J, leaving 11 bases between them. Germline CDR1 reads SGHAT; CDR2 reads FQDESV (reference sequence). The CDR3 spans 15 residues. The CDR3 loop reads CASSLGRATNYGYTF. In DNA, the CDR3 is TGTGCCAGCAGCTTGGGCAGGGCTACTAACTATGGCTACACCTTC.

V and J are TRBV28 and TRBJ2-1, with D possibly being TRBD2 (6 bases). The CDR3 sequence is 14 residues long. Looked up from germline, CDR1 is MDHEN and CDR2 is SYDVKM. Trimming took off 2 bases at V and 2 bases at J, with 7 bases between the two ends. CDR3 amino acids: CASSLAGPYNEQFF. CDR3 nucleotides: TGTGCCAGCAGTTTAGCGGGACCCTACAATGAGCAGTTCTTC.

J is TRBJ2-5 and V is TRBV5-6; 7 bases fit TRBD1. CDR3 length: 15 residues. Germline V lookup: CDR1 SGHDT, CDR2 YYEEEE. Losses at the gene ends were 4 bases for V and 0 bases for J; bases not matched to a gene: 6. The CDR3 protein is CASSVTGFHQETQYF. The CDR3 coding sequence is TGTGCCAGCAGCGTGACAGGGTTTCACCAAGAGACCCAGTACTTC.

The chain has TRBV4-1 and TRBJ2-2; D is unresolved. The CDR3 is made up of 14 amino acids. Germline V CDR1 and CDR2: MGHRA, YSYEKL. Trimming took 1 base from V and 2 from J, leaving 5 bases between them. The CDR3 DNA reads TGCGCCAGCAGCCAAGGAACAAACACCGGGGAGCTGTTTTTT. It yields the protein CASSQGTNTGELFF.

This clone came up a few times. The chain uses TRBV4-1 and TRBJ1-1; D gene unclear. Trimming shortened V by 1 base and J by 7 bases, and 4 bases separated the two germline ends. Germline V gene lookup returns CDR1 MGHRA and CDR2 YSYEKL. The CDR3 totals 11 residues. CDR3 in amino acids: CASSQGLEAFF. DNA of the CDR3: TGCGCCAGCAGCCAAGGACTTGAAGCTTTCTTT.

The chain uses TRBV29-1 and TRBJ2-7; TRBD2 matches 8 bases. The germline V gene encodes CDR1 SQVTM and CDR2 ANQGSEA. The CDR3 spans 13 residues. J was trimmed by 7 bases and V by 4 bases; bases with no gene match: 9. The CDR3, as DNA: TGCAGCGTTGTTTATAGCGGGATGTTGGAGCAGTACTTC. Its translation: CSVVYSGMLEQYF.

The chain combines TRBV6-1 with TRBJ1-4; D is perhaps TRBD1 (6 bases). This CDR3 has 16 amino acids. Germline V gene sequence: CDR1 MNHNS, CDR2 SASEGT. The V end was cut by 1 base, the J end by 8 bases, with 17 bases between. The CDR3 loop is CASSEGGTLLGEKLFF. CDR3 coding DNA: TGTGCCAGCAGTGAAGGGGGGACACTGTTGGGGGAAAAACTGTTTTTT.

The CDR3 DNA reads TGTGCCAGCAGCTCGACGGACAGGGGAACCTACGAGCAGTACTTC. It is translated as CASSSTDRGTYEQYF. The genes are TRBV27 and TRBJ2-7, with 9 bases lining up with TRBD1. The CDR3 has 15 residues. The ends lost 6 bases at V and 2 bases at J; junction bases unmatched: 8. The germline V gene encodes CDR1 MNHEY and CDR2 SMNVEV (reference sequence).

The rearrangement uses TRBV6-1 and TRBJ2-7; TRBD2 agrees at 9 bases. After removal of 5 bases from V and 6 bases from J, the junction contained 11 bases not matched to a gene. The germline V gene encodes CDR1 MNHNS and CDR2 SASEGT. CDR3 size: 15 residues. The CDR3 DNA is TGTGCCAGCAGTTCCCCAGCGGGAGGAAGGGGCGAGCAGTACTTC. Translated, it gives CASSSPAGGRGEQYF.

The chain carries TRBV28 and TRBJ2-3; TRBD2 matches 12 bases. The CDR3 is made up of 15 amino acids. After removal of 6 bases from V and 4 bases from J, the junction contained 5 bases not matched to a gene. Germline values: CDR1 MDHEN, CDR2 SYDVKM. The CDR3 here is CASSLLAGGADTQYF. The CDR3 DNA is TGTGCCAGCAGCCTACTAGCGGGAGGCGCAGATACGCAGTATTTT.

The chain carries TRBV7-8 and TRBJ2-1, with 8 bases matching TRBD1. Germline V CDR1 and CDR2: SGHVS, FQNEAQ. J lost 5 bases, V lost 3 bases, and 6 bases had no gene match. The length of the CDR3 is 15 residues. The CDR3 DNA reads TGTGCCAGCAGCTTGGAGGACAGGGTCCACAATGAGCAGTTCTTC. This translates into CASSLEDRVHNEQFF.

The V and J genes are TRBV5-6 and TRBJ1-4; the D gene is possibly TRBD1 (5 bases). V shed 4 bases and J shed 7 bases, with 17 bases lying between them. This CDR3 is 15 amino acids long. Germline V CDR1 and CDR2: SGHDT, YYEEEE. CDR3 coding DNA: TGTGCCAGCAGCAGCGAGAAAGGGGAAGGTGAAAAACTGTTTTTT. It encodes CASSSEKGEGEKLFF.

This clone was seen a single time. The chain is built from TRBV7-9 and TRBJ1-1, with 12 positions matching TRBD1. CDR1 and CDR2 (germline): SEHNR, FQNEAQ (reference sequence). J was trimmed by 10 bases and V by 5 bases; bases with no gene match: 11. The CDR3 loop spans 15 amino acids. For the CDR3, the DNA is TGTGCCAGCAGCGAAGGGACAGGGGGCCGAGGGGGAGCTTTCTTT. Amino acids: CASSEGTGGRGGAFF. Together with reference TRBV7-9 and TRBJ1-1, the CDR3 gives the full variable domain: DTGVSQNPRHKITKRGQNVTFRCDPISEHNRLYWYRQTLGQGPEFLTYFQNEAQLEKSRLLSDRFSAERPKGSFSTLEIQRTEQGDSAMYLCASSEGTGGRGGAFFGQGTRLTVV.

The chain has TRBV5-5 and TRBJ2-5; 9 nucleotides align to TRBD2. The germline V gene encodes CDR1 SGHKS and CDR2 YYEKEE (reference sequence). V was pared by 5 bases and J by 6 bases, with 11 bases of the junction left unmatched. This CDR3 comprises 15 residues. CDR3 nucleotide sequence: TGTGCCAGCAGTTTCCTAGCGGGGATAGGAAAGACCCAGTACTTC. Translating it yields CASSFLAGIGKTQYF.

This clone was picked up a small number of times. CDR3: CASSYSWDSGTQYF. For the CDR3, the DNA is TGTGCCAGCAGTTACTCCTGGGACAGCGGAACCCAGTACTTC. V is TRBV6-5 and J is TRBJ2-5; 7 bases agree with TRBD1. CDR3 length equals 14 residues. Germline V CDR1 and CDR2: MNHEY, SVGAGI. The trim removed 0 bases at V and 8 bases at J, leaving 6 bases unmatched.

A few counts support this clone. V gene TRBV18 combines with J gene TRBJ1-2; TRBD1 might be the D (6 bases). CDR3 length equals 17 residues. V was clipped by 0 bases and J by 8 bases, with 22 bases between them. Germline-derived CDR1 and CDR2 are KGHSH and LQKENI. CDR3 coding DNA: TGTGCCAGCTCACCACCACCCCTTGGGGGCAGGGACGAAGGCTACACCTTC. This gives the protein CASSPPPLGGRDEGYTF.

This clone was found once. V usage is TRBV4-1 and J usage is TRBJ2-5; 8 bases are a match to TRBD1. V shed 4 bases and J 5 bases; nucleotides not matched to a gene: 18. The germline gives CDR1 MGHRA, CDR2 YSYEKL. CDR3 size: 18 residues. CDR3 nucleotides: TGCGCCAGCAGCCTATTGACAGGGGATGGAATAGGTGGCGAGACCCAGTACTTC. Translating gives CASSLLTGDGIGGETQYF.